This T cell receptor (beta chain) is drawn from a study of T cell repertoires in ileal Crohn's disease. The J segment lost 5 bases and the V segment lost 2 bases, leaving 13 bases of the junction unmatched. CDR1 and CDR2 (germline): SGHTA, FQGNSA. The CDR3 spans 18 residues. Profiled with immunoSEQ multiplex PCR; TCRdb holds only in-frame clones, not every one. This sample carries some 4,200 clones, roughly 76% of them seen once, and the ten largest clones take around a fifth. The gene calls are TRBV7-2 and TRBJ2-7; 12 nucleotides align to TRBD2. The TCR was taken from an adult with Crohn's disease. Sample: ileal tissue. The CDR3 nucleotides are TGTGCCAGCAGCTTAACCCCCCGGCTAGCGGGGGGGACCCACGAGCAGTACTTC. Amino acid sequence: CASSLTPRLAGGTHEQYF.